This is a list of T cell receptor beta chains from one sample in a study of blood T cell repertoires in COVID-19. TCRdb's table, derived via immunoSEQ multiplex PCR, lists solely in-frame clones and lacks some. This sample yields tens of thousands of clones, of which 89% are seen a single time; 14% belongs to the top ten. The material sequenced was peripheral blood. Receptor source: a woman aged 55 to 70 with active COVID-19. Each CDR3 is given with its conserved first and last residue. A D gene is named only where the DNA matches it firmly. Clone size is shown for a subset of rows, as once, few, many or a class of expanded clone.

V gene	J gene	clone size	D gene	CDR3 DNA	CDR3 protein
TRBV30	TRBJ1-1	NA	TRBD1	TGTGCCTGGAGGTCACAGGGGGCGCCGGGCACTGAAGCTTTCTTT	CAWRSQGAPGTEAFF
TRBV5-1	TRBJ2-7	NA	TRBD2	TGCGCCAGCAGCTTGGATTCCGGGGGGTTGCCCTACGAGCAGTACTTC	CASSLDSGGLPYEQYF
TRBV4-1	TRBJ2-7	NA	TRBD1	TGCGCCAGCAGCCAAGAGCCGGGACAGCCAAACGTCTACGAGCAGTACTTC	CASSQEPGQPNVYEQYF
TRBV7-9	TRBJ1-1	NA	NA	TGTGCCAGCCGATCCGTCGGGGGTAGGTCTGAAGCTTTCTTT	CASRSVGGRSEAFF
TRBV2	TRBJ1-2	once	NA	TGTGCCAGCACCCCCGGGCAGGGCTTGGGCTACACCTTC	CASTPGQGLGYTF
TRBV6-5	TRBJ2-5	once	TRBD1	TGTGCCAGCAGTTACTTACAGGGGAGACGTGGAGAGACCCAGTACTTC	CASSYLQGRRGETQYF
TRBV15	TRBJ1-6	NA	NA	TGTGCCACCAGCAGCGCTCTTTCGGCCCTCCACTTT	CATSSALSALHF
TRBV5-4	TRBJ1-2	NA	TRBD1	TGTGCCAGCAGCCCTCCACTGACAGGGCATAAGGATGGCTACACCTTC	CASSPPLTGHKDGYTF
TRBV2	TRBJ1-5	few	TRBD1	TGTGCCAGCAGTGGCGACAGGGGAAGAGGTCAGCCCCAGCATTTT	CASSGDRGRGQPQHF
TRBV19	TRBJ1-1	NA	TRBD1	TGTGCCAGTAGTTGGGGGACAGCGGGCACTGAAGCTTTCTTT	CASSWGTAGTEAFF
TRBV9	TRBJ2-2	NA	TRBD1	TGTGCCAGCAGCTACCGGGACAGAAACGGGGAGCTGTTTTTT	CASSYRDRNGELFF
TRBV29-1	TRBJ2-7	NA	TRBD1	TGCAGCTTTGGGACAGGGGGTCCCTACGAGCAGTACTTC	CSFGTGGPYEQYF
TRBV24-1	TRBJ2-3	NA	TRBD2	TGTGCCACCTCGGCCGATAGCGGGGGCACAGATACGCAGTATTTT	CATSADSGGTDTQYF
TRBV18	TRBJ2-3	NA	TRBD2	TGTGCCAGCTCACTAACTAGCGGGGACAGCCAGTATTTT	CASSLTSGDSQYF
TRBV5-4	TRBJ1-1	NA	TRBD1	TGTGCCAGCAGCTTGGGACAGGGGGCTGAAGCTTTCTTT	CASSLGQGAEAFF
TRBV7-3	TRBJ2-3	NA	TRBD2	TGTGCCAGCAGCCAAGCGGGGGGGAGCACAGATACGCAGTATTTT	CASSQAGGSTDTQYF
TRBV18	TRBJ1-1	few	NA	TGTGCCAGCTCAGGGGGGGTTGTGAACACTGAAGCTTTCTTT	CASSGGVVNTEAFF
TRBV5-1	TRBJ1-2	NA	TRBD1	TGCGCCAGCAGCCCGGGGACAGGGAAGGTCTATGGCTACACCTTC	CASSPGTGKVYGYTF
TRBV5-1	TRBJ1-1	NA	NA	TGCGCCAGCAGCTTGGAGGGCAGGGTGTCCGCTGAAGCTTTCTTT	CASSLEGRVSAEAFF
TRBV4-2	TRBJ1-1	NA	NA	TGTGCCAGCAGCCAAGATCAAACGGCTTCGAGGGCTTTCTTT	CASSQDQTASRAFF
TRBV5-1	TRBJ2-1	NA	TRBD2	TGCGCCAGCAGCTTACTCACTAGCGGGGGACATGAGCAGTTCTTC	CASSLLTSGGHEQFF
TRBV2	TRBJ2-1	NA	TRBD2	TGTGCCAGCAGTGAAGGTGCAGTAGCGGGGGTGATTGAGCAGTTCTTC	CASSEGAVAGVIEQFF
TRBV9	TRBJ2-2	NA	NA	TGTGCCAGCAGCCCGACAGTACCCACTCAGATTAACACCGGGGAGCTGTTTTTT	CASSPTVPTQINTGELFF
TRBV6-6	TRBJ1-2	NA	NA	TGTGCCAGCAGTCCCGGGCCACAGCGGCGTGGCTACACCTTC	CASSPGPQRRGYTF
TRBV5-1	TRBJ1-3	NA	TRBD1	TGCGCCAGCAGCCTTGACAGGGGGAACACCATATATTTT	CASSLDRGNTIYF
TRBV2	TRBJ1-3	NA	TRBD1	TGTGCCAGCCGTACCGGGACAGGGAGAAACACCATATATTTT	CASRTGTGRNTIYF
TRBV15	TRBJ1-6	NA	NA	TGTGCCACCTGGGAGGACATCCGAGGGTCACCCCTCCACTTT	CATWEDIRGSPLHF
TRBV4-2	TRBJ2-2	NA	NA	TGTGCCAGCAGCATTGGAGGGGGCAGTAACACCGGGGAGCTGTTTTTT	CASSIGGGSNTGELFF
TRBV5-8	TRBJ1-5	NA	NA	TGTGCCAGCAGCCACGACAGTTATAGCAATCAGCCCCAGCATTTT	CASSHDSYSNQPQHF
TRBV19	TRBJ2-1	NA	TRBD2	TGTGCCAGCGGGGGGTCGATCTACAATGAGCAGTTCTTC	CASGGSIYNEQFF
TRBV7-9	TRBJ2-3	NA	TRBD2	TGTGCCAGCAGCTTAGCTGGGACTAGCGGGAGCACAGATACGCAGTATTTT	CASSLAGTSGSTDTQYF
TRBV7-3	TRBJ2-3	NA	NA	TGTGCCAGCAGCTTCTATGGCACAGATACGCAGTATTTT	CASSFYGTDTQYF
TRBV7-2	TRBJ2-7	NA	NA	TGTGCCTCTACAGGGTGGAGCTCCTACGAGCAGTACTTC	CASTGWSSYEQYF
TRBV4-3	TRBJ1-4	NA	NA	TGCGCCAGCAGCCAAGGACAGTTTGTGAAACTGTTTTTT	CASSQGQFVKLFF
TRBV18	TRBJ1-5	few	NA	TGTGCCAGCTCACCATCGGTCGTTCAGCCCCAGCATTTT	CASSPSVVQPQHF
TRBV4-3	TRBJ1-2	NA	TRBD1	TGCGCCAGCAGCCTTGGGACAGGGATGAACTATGGCTACACCTTC	CASSLGTGMNYGYTF
TRBV3-1/TRBV3-2	TRBJ2-3	NA	TRBD2	TGTGCCAGCAGCCAAGATCGCCCAGCGGGGGAGGGGGATACGCAGTATTTT	CASSQDRPAGEGDTQYF
TRBV18	TRBJ2-7	NA	TRBD1	TGTGCCAGCTCATTCGACAGGGGAATTGCCGAGCAGTACTTC	CASSFDRGIAEQYF
TRBV5-1	TRBJ2-7	NA	TRBD1	TGCGCCAGCAGCTTGAGACAGGGGACCCTCTACGAGCAGTACTTC	CASSLRQGTLYEQYF
TRBV13	TRBJ2-7	NA	TRBD1	TGTGCCAGCAGCCCGCCGGGACAGTCCTACGAGCAGTACTTC	CASSPPGQSYEQYF
TRBV5-4	TRBJ1-1	NA	NA	TGTGCCAGCAGCCTCCCCAACACTGAAGCTTTCTTT	CASSLPNTEAFF
TRBV15	TRBJ1-4	NA	TRBD1	TGTGCCACCAGCACCCGAGGACAGGCGGGCGAGAAACTGTTTTTT	CATSTRGQAGEKLFF
TRBV19	TRBJ2-1	NA	TRBD2	TGTGCCAGTAGTGCTAGCGGGGTTCTCGACTATTCCTACAATGAGCAGTTCTTC	CASSASGVLDYSYNEQFF
TRBV15	TRBJ1-2	few	TRBD1	TGTGCCACCAGCCCCTGGGGACAGGGAGTAGAAAACTATGGCTACACCTTC	CATSPWGQGVENYGYTF
TRBV4-2	TRBJ1-5	once	TRBD1	TGTGCCAGCAGCCAAGATCATGAGGGGGCCATGGGACAGCCCCAGCATTTT	CASSQDHEGAMGQPQHF
TRBV6-5	TRBJ2-6	NA	NA	TGTGCCAGCAAACCGTGGGGGCCTGGGGCCAACGTCCTGACTTTC	CASKPWGPGANVLTF
TRBV10-1	TRBJ2-3	NA	TRBD2	TGCGCCAGCAACCGTTCGCCCCCGGGGACTAAGCCTTCTAGCACAGATACGCAGTATTTT	CASNRSPPGTKPSSTDTQYF
TRBV30	TRBJ1-5	once	TRBD1	TGTGCCTGGGCCGGGACAGGGTCGATTCAGCCCCAGCATTTT	CAWAGTGSIQPQHF